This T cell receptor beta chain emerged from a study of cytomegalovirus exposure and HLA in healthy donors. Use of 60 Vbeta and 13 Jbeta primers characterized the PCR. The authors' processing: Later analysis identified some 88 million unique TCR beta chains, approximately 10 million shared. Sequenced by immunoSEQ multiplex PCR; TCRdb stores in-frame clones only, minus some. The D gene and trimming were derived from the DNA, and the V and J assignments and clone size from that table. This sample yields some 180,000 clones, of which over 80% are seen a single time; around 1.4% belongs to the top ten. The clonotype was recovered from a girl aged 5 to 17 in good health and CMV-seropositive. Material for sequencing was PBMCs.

For the CDR3, the DNA is TGTGCCTGGAGCGGCGTACAGGGAGCCTACGAGCAGTACTTC. It yields the protein CAWSGVQGAYEQYF. The V gene is TRBV30, the J gene TRBJ2-5; D possibly corresponds to TRBD1 (6 bases). Near its end, the DNA agrees better with TRBJ2-7, so the J call may be wrong. Germline CDR1 and CDR2: GTSNPN and SVGIG (reference sequence). This CDR3 is built from 14 residues.